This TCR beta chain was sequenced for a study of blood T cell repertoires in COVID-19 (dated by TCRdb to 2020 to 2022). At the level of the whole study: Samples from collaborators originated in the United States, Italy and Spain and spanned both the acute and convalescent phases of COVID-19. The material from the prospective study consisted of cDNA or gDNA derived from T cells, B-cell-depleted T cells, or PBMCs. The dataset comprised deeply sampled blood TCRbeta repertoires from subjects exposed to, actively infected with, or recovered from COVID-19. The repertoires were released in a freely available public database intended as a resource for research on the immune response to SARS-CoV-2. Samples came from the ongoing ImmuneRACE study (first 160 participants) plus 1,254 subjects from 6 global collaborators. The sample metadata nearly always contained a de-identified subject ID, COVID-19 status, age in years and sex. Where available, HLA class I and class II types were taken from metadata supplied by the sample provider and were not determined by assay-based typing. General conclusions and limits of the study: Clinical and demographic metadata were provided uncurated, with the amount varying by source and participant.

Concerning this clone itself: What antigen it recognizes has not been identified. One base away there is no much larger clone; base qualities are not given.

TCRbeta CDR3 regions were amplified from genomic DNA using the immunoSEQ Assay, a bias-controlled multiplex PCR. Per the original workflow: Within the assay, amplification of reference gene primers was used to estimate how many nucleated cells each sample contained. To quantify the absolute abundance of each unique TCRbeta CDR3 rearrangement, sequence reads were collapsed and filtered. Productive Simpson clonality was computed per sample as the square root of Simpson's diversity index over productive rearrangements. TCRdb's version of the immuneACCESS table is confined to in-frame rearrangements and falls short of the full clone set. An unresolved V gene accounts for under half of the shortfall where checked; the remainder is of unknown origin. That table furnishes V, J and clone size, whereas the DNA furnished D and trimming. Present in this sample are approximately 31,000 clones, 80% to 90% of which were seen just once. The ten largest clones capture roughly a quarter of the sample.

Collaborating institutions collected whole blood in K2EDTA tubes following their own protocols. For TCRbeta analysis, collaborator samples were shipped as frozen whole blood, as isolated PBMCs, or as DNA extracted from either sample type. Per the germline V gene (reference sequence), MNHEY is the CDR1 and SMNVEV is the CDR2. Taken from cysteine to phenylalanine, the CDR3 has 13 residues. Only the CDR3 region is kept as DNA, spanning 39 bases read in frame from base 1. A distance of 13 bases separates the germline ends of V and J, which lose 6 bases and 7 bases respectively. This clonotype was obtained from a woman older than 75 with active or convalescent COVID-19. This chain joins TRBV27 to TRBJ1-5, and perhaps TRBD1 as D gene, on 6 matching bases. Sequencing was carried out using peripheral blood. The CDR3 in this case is CASSRGQNQPQHF. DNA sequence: TGTGCCAGCAGCCGCGGACAGAACCAGCCCCAGCATTTT.